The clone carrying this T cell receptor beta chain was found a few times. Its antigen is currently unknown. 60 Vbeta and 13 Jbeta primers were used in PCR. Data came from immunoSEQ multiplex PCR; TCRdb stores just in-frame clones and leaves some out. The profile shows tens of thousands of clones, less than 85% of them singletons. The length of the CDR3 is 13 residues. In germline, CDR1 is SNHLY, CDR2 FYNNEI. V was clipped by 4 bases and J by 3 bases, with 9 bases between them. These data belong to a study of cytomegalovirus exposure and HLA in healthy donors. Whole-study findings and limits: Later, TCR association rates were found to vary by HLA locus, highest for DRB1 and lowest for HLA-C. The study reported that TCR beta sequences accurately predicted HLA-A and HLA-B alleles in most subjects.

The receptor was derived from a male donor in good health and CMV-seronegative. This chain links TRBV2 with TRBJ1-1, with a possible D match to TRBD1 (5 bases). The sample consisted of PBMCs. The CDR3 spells CASSAQGHTEAFF. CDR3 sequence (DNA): TGTGCCAGCAGTGCGCAGGGTCACACTGAAGCTTTCTTT.